What follows describes a single TCR beta chain. The specificity of this receptor is unknown. Per-nucleotide qualities are absent, and no much larger clonotype sits a single base away. TCRbeta CDR3 regions were amplified from genomic DNA by a two-step, bias-controlled multiplex PCR. Primers specific for every TRBV and TRBJ gene segment were included in the multiplex PCR. TCRbeta repertoire data were generated with the immunoSEQ Assay. As for the authors' bioinformatics: A relative-frequency ratio and a modified nearest-neighbor algorithm were applied to filter and cluster reads so that closely related sequences were merged. The V, D and J gene assignments for CDR3 sequences were based on IMGT annotation. Template counts were normalized for PCR amplification bias and quantified against synthetic TCR CDR3 analog sequences. Analyses were restricted to unique productive sequences, meaning in-frame CDR3 sequences without stop codons. Clonality, defined as 1 minus Pielou's evenness, and iChao1 richness were computed with the immunoSEQ Analyzer software. Depending on the Shapiro-Wilk normality results, either Student's t-test or a non-parametric test was run in JMP for statistical testing. As stored in TCRdb, this immuneACCESS dataset retains in-frame rearrangements with V and J assigned. A fraction of the clones does not appear; measured against another copy, unresolved V genes explain less than half of the discrepancy, and the remainder lacks a known reason. The V and J calls and clone size were taken over from that table, and D and trimming were inferred from the DNA. The sample table records around 6,600 clones; around 98% of these occur just once. The top ten clones comprise about 0.29% of the sample.

The data were obtained in a study of naive CD8 T cells in extremely preterm neonates (dated by TCRdb to about 2017). With respect to the entire study: The abstract gives the adult participants' age range as 25-50 years, whereas the methods give 20-50 years. TCRbeta CDR3 repertoires of sorted naive CD8+ T cells were compared across four age groups: extremely preterm neonates, term neonates, young children and adults.

What the research found in general, with its limitations: Significantly lower iChao1 richness than in all other age groups (p < 0.05) and an even clone distribution were observed in preterm neonates, indicating a less rich repertoire. Compared with the older groups, preterm CDR3s were shorter and closer to germline, carrying fewer N additions and showing less junctional trimming. Preterm neonates shared more CDR3 nucleotide sequences (around 2.7%) than term neonates (around 0.4%), young children (approximately 0.03%) and adults (approximately 0.01%). As limitations, the authors pointed to a small sample size and variable productive template counts among preterm samples. To track T cell development within individuals, the authors urged prospective longitudinal studies of preterm and term neonates.

Measured from the cysteine to the phenylalanine, the CDR3 is 12 residues long. The only DNA kept is the CDR3, 36 bases in frame from the first base. From the germline V gene, CDR1 is SGHTA and CDR2 is FQGNSA. V and J lose 1 base and 4 bases, and a span of 5 bases separates them. The peripheral blood donors were five healthy children aged roughly 15-56 months who were having elective routine surgery, plus five healthy nonsmoking adults. A FACSAria III cell sorter was used to sort live, Annexin V-negative naive CD8+ T cells (CD3+CD8+CD45RA+CCR7+). Each sample yielded roughly 18,000 to 100,000 sorted naive CD8+ T cells. Ficoll-Paque density gradient centrifugation of diluted blood was used to isolate mononuclear cells. Before sorting, mononuclear cells were cryopreserved in about 10% DMSO plus 90% FBS and kept long term at -150 degrees C. Annexin V and antibodies against CD3, CD8, CCR7 and CD45RA were used to stain the thawed cells. The DNeasy Blood and Tissue Kit was used to extract genomic DNA from sorted cell pellets that had been snap-frozen.

This clonotype was obtained from a human donor in good health. The rearrangement combines TRBV7-2 with TRBJ2-7; the D gene cannot be named for sure. Sequenced sample: naive CD8+ T cells from blood. The sequence in DNA is TGTGCCAGCAGCTTAGTCAGTTACGAGCAGTACTTC. It is translated as CASSLVSYEQYF.